This T cell receptor (beta chain) was identified during a study of monozygotic twins with inflammatory bowel disease. The study's findings and limits: TCRbeta inverse Simpson diversity was decreased in IBD patients versus healthy co-twins.

TCRdb re-analyzed the 5' RACE reads; it lists each CDR3 protein once, without DNA. The repertoire shows approximately 380,000 distinct CDR3 sequences; the top ten hold approximately 2.4%. The CDR3 is made up of 18 amino acids. CDR1 and CDR2 from the germline V gene are DFQATT and SNEGSKA (reference sequence). Comment on this clonotype: Its target is unknown.

Sequencing was carried out using blood. V is TRBV20-1 and J is TRBJ1-6; TCRdb lists TRBD1, though no DNA is available to test this call. This receptor was identified in a human donor with ulcerative colitis or Crohn's disease, or a healthy co-twin of an affected twin (not recorded which). The CDR3 here is CSARKPGTQSSYNSPLHF.